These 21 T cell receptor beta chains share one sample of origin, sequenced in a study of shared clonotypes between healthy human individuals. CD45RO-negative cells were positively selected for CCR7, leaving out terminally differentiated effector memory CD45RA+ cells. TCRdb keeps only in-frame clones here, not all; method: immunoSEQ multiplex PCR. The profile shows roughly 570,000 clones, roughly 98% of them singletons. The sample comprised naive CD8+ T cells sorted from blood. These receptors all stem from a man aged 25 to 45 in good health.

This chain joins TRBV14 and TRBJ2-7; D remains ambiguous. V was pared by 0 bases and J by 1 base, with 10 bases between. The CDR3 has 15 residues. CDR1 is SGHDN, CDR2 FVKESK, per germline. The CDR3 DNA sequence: TGTGCCAGCAGCCAAGATCTGGATCTGTCCTACGAGCAGTACTTC. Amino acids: CASSQDLDLSYEQYF.

CDR3 coding DNA: TGTGCCAGCAGTCTGGGACCTCTAACCTACGAGCAGTACTTC. This gives the protein CASSLGPLTYEQYF. This chain joins TRBV6-5 and TRBJ2-7, with D perhaps being TRBD1 or TRBD2 (5 bases each). The CDR3 sequence is 14 residues long. Germline CDR1 reads MNHEY; CDR2 reads SVGAGI. Trimming left V 5 bases short and J 2 bases short, with 13 bases between.

The CDR3 is CATSRPSRQNEKLFF. The DNA for the CDR3 is TGTGCCACCAGCAGACCCAGCAGGCAAAATGAAAAACTGTTTTTT. The V call is TRBV15, the J call TRBJ1-4; D gene uncertain. CDR3 length: 15 amino acids. Germline CDR1 LNHNV, CDR2 YYDKDF (reference sequence). The V end lost 2 bases, the J end lost 5 bases, and 12 bases lay between the germline ends.

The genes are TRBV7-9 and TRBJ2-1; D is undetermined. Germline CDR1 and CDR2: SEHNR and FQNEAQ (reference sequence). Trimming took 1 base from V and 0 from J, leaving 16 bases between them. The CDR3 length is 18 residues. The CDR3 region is CASSLVGPPRASYNEQFF. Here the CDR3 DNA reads TGTGCCAGCAGCTTAGTAGGCCCCCCACGGGCCTCCTACAATGAGCAGTTCTTC.

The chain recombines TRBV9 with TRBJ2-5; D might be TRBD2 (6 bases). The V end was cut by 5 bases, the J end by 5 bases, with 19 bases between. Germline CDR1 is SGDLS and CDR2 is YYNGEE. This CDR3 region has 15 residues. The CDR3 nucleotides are TGTGCCAGCAGTATTACTACTAGCCTGATGGAGACCCAGTACTTC. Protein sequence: CASSITTSLMETQYF.

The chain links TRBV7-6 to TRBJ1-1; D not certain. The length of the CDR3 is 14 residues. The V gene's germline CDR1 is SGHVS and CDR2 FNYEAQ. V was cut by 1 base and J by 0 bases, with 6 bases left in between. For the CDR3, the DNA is TGTGCCAGCAGCTTAGAGGCGGTGAACACTGAAGCTTTCTTT. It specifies CASSLEAVNTEAFF.

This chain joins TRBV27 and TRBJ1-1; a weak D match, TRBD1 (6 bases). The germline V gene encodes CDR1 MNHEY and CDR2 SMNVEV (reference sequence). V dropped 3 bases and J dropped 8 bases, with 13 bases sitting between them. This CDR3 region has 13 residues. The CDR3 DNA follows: TGTGCCAGCAGTTTTATGGGGGGCGCGGAAGCTTTCTTT. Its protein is CASSFMGGAEAFF.

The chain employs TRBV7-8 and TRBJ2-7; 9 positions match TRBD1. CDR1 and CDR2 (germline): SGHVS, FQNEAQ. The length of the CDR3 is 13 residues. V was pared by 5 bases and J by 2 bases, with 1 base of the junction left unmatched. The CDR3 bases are TGTGCCAGCAGCAGACAGGGGGCCTACGAGCAGTACTTC. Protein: CASSRQGAYEQYF.

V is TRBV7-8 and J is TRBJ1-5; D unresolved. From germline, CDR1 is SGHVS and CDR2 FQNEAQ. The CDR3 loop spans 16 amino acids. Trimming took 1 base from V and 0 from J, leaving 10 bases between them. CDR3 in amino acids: CASSLGSPYSNQPQHF. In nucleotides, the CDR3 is TGTGCCAGCAGCTTAGGGTCCCCCTATAGCAATCAGCCCCAGCATTTT. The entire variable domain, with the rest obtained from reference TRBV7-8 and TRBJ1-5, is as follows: GAGVSQSPRYKVAKRGQDVALRCDPISGHVSLFWYQQALGQGPEFLTYFQNEAQLDKSGLPSDRFFAERPEGSVSTLKIQRTQQEDSAVYLCASSLGSPYSNQPQHFGDGTRLSIL.

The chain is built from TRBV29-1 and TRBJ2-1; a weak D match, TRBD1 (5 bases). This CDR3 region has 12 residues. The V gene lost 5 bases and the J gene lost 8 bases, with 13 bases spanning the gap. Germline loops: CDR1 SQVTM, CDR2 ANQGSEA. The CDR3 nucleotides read TGCAGCGTTCCCAGGGCTTACGATGAGCAGTTCTTC. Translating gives CSVPRAYDEQFF.

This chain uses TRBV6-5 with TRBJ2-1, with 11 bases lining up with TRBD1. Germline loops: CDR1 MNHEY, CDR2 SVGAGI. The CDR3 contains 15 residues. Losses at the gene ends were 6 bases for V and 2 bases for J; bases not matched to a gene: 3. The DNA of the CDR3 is TGTGCCAGCAGCAGGGACAGGGGGACCTACAATGAGCAGTTCTTC. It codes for CASSRDRGTYNEQFF.

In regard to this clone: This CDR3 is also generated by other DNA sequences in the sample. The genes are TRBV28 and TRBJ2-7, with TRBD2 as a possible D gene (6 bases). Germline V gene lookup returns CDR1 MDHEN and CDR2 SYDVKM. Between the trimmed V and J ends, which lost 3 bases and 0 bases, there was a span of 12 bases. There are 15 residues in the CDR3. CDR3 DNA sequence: TGTGCCAGCAGTTTTGTCGGGGGTACCTCCTACGAGCAGTACTTC. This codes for CASSFVGGTSYEQYF.

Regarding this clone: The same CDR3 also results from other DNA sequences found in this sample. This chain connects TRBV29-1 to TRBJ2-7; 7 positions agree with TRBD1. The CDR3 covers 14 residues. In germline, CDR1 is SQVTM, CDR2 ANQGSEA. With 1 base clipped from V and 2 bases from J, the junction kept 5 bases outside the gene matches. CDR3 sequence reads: CSVEGQGETYEQYF. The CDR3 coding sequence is TGCAGCGTTGAAGGGCAGGGGGAAACCTACGAGCAGTACTTC.

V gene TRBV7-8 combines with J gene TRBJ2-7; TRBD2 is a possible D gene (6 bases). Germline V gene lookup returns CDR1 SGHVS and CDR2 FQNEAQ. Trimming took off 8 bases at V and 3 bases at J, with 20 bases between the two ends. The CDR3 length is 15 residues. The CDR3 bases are TGTGCCAGCTCCTCCCCGGGAGTATCGAACTACGAGCAGTACTTC. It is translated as CASSSPGVSNYEQYF.

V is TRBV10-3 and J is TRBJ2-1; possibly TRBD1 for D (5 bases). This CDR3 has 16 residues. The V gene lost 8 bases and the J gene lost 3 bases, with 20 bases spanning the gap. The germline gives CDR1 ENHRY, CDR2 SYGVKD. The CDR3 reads CAIHPDRGPNYNEQFF. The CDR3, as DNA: TGTGCCATCCACCCAGACAGAGGTCCCAACTACAATGAGCAGTTCTTC.

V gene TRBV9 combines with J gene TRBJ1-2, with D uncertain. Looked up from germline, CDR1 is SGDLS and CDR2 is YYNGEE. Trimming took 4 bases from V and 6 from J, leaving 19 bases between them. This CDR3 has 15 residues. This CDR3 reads CASSPLGLFADGYTF. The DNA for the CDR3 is TGTGCCAGCAGCCCATTGGGGTTATTCGCGGATGGCTACACCTTC.

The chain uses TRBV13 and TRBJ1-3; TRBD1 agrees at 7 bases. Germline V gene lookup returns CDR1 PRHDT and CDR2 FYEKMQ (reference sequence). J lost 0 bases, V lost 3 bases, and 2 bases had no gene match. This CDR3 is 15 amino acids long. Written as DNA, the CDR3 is TGTGCCAGCAGCTTGGGACAGAGCTCTGGAAACACCATATATTTT. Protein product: CASSLGQSSGNTIYF. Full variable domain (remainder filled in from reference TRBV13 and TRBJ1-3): AAGVIQSPRHLIKEKRETATLKCYPIPRHDTVYWYQQGPGQDPQFLISFYEKMQSDKGSIPDRFSAQQFSDYHSELNMSSLELGDSALYFCASSLGQSSGNTIYFGEGSWLTVV.

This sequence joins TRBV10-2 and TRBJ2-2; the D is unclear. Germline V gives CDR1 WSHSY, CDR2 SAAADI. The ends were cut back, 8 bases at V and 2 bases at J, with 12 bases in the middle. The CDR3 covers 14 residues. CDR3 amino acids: CASGGLLNTGELFF. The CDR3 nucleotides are TGCGCCAGCGGCGGCCTCCTCAACACCGGGGAGCTGTTTTTT.

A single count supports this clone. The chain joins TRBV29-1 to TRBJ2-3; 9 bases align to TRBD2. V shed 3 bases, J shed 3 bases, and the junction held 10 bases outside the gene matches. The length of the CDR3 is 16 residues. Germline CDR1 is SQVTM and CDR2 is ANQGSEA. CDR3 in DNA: TGCAGCGTTGAGTTGTGGCGGGAGGGCCTGACAGATACGCAGTATTTT. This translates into CSVELWREGLTDTQYF.

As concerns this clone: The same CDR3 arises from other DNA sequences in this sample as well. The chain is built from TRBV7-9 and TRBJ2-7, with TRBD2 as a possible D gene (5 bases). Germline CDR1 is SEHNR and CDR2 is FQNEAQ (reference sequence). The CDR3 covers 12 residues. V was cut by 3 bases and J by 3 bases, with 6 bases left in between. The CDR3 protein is CASSFRGYEQYF. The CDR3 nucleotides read TGTGCCAGCAGCTTTCGGGGCTACGAGCAGTACTTC.

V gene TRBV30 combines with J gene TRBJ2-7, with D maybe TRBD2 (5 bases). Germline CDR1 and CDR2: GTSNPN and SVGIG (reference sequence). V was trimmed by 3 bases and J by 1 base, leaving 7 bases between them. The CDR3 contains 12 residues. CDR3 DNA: TGTGCCTGGAGCGGGATATCCTACGAGCAGTACTTC. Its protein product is CAWSGISYEQYF.